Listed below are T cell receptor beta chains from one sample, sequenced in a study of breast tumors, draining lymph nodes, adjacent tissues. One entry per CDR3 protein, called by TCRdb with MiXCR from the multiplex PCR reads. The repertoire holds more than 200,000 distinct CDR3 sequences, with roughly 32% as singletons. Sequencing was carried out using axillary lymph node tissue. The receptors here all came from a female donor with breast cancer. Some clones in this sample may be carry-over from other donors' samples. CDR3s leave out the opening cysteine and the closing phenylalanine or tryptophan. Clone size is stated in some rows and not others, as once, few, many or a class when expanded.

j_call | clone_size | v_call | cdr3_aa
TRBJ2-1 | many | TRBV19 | ASTLNPGGETPYPYNEQF
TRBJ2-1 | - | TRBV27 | ASSPPLGRTNEQF
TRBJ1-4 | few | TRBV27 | ASRGAGGNEKLF
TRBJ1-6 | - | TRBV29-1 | SAGDSPLH
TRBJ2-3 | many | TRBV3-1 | ASSQDWTSGRTDTQY
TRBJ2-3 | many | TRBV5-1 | ASSLAEGYFTDTQY
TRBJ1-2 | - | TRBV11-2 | ASSSPGQGDGYT
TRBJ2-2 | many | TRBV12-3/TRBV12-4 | ASSLGVGATGELF
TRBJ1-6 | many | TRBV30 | AWSPRGRLGSPLH
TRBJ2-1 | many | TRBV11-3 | ASSRGGGREDEQF
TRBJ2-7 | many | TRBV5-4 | ASSLNPGPGGYEQY
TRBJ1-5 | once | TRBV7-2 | ASSLEARGQSIQPQH
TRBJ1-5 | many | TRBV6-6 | ASSYSGAQPQH
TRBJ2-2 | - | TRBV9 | ASSRRGELF
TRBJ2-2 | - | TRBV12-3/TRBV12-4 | ASSPVVMDTGELF
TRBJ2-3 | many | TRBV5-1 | ASSLAGSDTQY
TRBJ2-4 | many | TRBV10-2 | ASSDSGLTKNIQY
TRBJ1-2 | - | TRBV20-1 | SARPGQGSGYT
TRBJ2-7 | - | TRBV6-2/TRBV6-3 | ASSKTPPGQGNYEQY
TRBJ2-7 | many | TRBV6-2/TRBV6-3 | ASSRGRQSYEQY
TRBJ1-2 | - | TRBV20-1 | SARTVGRLGYT
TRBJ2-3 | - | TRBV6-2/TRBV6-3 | ASSLRGRGRWSTDTQY
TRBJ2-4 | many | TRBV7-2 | ASSKEGQERNIQY
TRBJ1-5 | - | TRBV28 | ASSLLGLWDRGRQPQH
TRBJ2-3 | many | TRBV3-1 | ASLGGSEPDTQY
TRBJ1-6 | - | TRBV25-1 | ASAGQGAYSPLH
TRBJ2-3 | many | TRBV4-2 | ASSQGTATDTQY
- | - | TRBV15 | ATSRGPGTMTYEQY
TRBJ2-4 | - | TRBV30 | AWSDLAAKNIQY
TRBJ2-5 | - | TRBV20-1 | SASPQPQY
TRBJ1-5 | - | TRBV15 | AKIERQGLNQPQH
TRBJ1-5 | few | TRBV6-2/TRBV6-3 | ASSHLSSNQPQH
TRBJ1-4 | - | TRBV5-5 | ASSLMDRGREKLF
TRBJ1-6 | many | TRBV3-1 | ASSQGHSYNSPLH
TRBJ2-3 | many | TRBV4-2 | ASSQDLAGGSEDTQY
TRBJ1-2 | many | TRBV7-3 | ASSLTAGDGYT
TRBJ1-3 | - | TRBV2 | ASSQFRDSEPGNTIY
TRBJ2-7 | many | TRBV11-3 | ASSMGLEQY
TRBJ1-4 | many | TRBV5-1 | ASSLDSTNEKLF
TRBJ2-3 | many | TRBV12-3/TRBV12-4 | ASSPGSGRADTQY
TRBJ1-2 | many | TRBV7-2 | ASSLTNVRYGYT
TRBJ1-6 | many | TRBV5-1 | ASSLNGQGDHSPLH
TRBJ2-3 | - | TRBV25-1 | ASSVEDGGRVQATDTQY
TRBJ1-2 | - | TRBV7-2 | ASSFPRLGQGLGYT
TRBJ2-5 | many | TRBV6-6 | ASSHSTQTFRETQY
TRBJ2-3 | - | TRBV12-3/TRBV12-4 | ASSTTSGRGPDTQY
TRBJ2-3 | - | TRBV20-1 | SARELSGMRDTDTQY
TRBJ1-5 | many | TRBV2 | ASSEATRGLGNQPQH
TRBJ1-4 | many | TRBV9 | ASSPNSGTSTEKLF
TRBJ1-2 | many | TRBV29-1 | SVEGERGYT
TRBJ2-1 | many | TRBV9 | ASSVEPGLAGGWQF
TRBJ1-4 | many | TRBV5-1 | ASSWGRGTNEKLF